This is a list of T cell receptor beta chains from one sample in a study of T cell responses to AZD1222 COVID-19 vaccine. Repertoires were generated with immunoSEQ multiplex PCR, while TCRdb's copy carries only in-frame clones and drops some. The sample holds about 140,000 clones, approximately 86% seen once. Here the sequenced sample was peripheral blood, taken on day 0 of AZD1222 vaccination. Receptors were obtained from an adult in good health. The CDR3 runs from the conserved cysteine through the conserved F or W. Fields, in order: V gene, J gene, clone size, D gene, CDR3 protein, CDR3 DNA. The D gene is left open where the match is weak. Rows may omit the clone size; those that give it use once, few, many or a size class.

V: TRBV15; J: TRBJ1-1; size: -; D: -; CDR3: CATSRLGAGPLNTEAFF; DNA: TGTGCCACCAGCAGACTGGGGGCAGGGCCTCTGAACACTGAAGCTTTCTTT
V: TRBV30; J: TRBJ1-1; size: -; D: TRBD1; CDR3: CAWRGQGGTEAFF; DNA: TGTGCCTGGAGGGGACAGGGTGGCACTGAAGCTTTCTTT
V: TRBV3-1/TRBV3-2; J: TRBJ2-3; size: -; D: -; CDR3: CASSQAQASDTQYF; DNA: TGTGCCAGCAGCCAAGCCCAGGCATCAGATACGCAGTATTTT
V: TRBV5-1; J: TRBJ2-6; size: -; D: TRBD1; CDR3: CASSARTGTSSGANVLTF; DNA: TGCGCCAGCAGCGCGCGGACAGGGACTTCCTCTGGGGCCAACGTCCTGACTTTC
V: TRBV10-3; J: TRBJ2-7; size: many; D: TRBD2; CDR3: CAIRPGLAGGTLYEQYF; DNA: TGTGCCATCAGACCCGGACTAGCGGGAGGGACCCTGTACGAGCAGTACTTC
V: TRBV5-1; J: TRBJ2-7; size: -; D: -; CDR3: CASSAGPPDRAGYEQYF; DNA: TGCGCCAGCAGCGCGGGACCCCCCGACAGGGCGGGTTACGAGCAGTACTTC
V: TRBV3-1/TRBV3-2; J: TRBJ2-3; size: -; D: TRBD2; CDR3: CASSFASSGAASDTQYF; DNA: TGTGCCAGCAGCTTCGCCTCTAGCGGGGCCGCCTCAGATACGCAGTATTTT
V: TRBV10-3; J: TRBJ2-7; size: once; D: TRBD2; CDR3: CAIAGVNGSYEQYF; DNA: TGTGCCATCGCGGGGGTTAACGGGTCCTACGAGCAGTACTTC
V: TRBV6-2/TRBV6-3; J: TRBJ1-5; size: -; D: -; CDR3: CASSKSGQPQHF; DNA: TGTGCCAGCAGTAAGAGCGGTCAGCCCCAGCATTTT
V: TRBV14; J: TRBJ2-7; size: few; D: -; CDR3: CASSQGSGFSYEQYF; DNA: TGTGCCAGCAGCCAGGGTTCAGGGTTCAGCTACGAGCAGTACTTC
V: TRBV5-6; J: TRBJ1-1; size: -; D: -; CDR3: CASSPEISTEAFF; DNA: TGTGCCAGCAGCCCCGAGATTTCCACTGAAGCTTTCTTT
V: TRBV27; J: TRBJ2-1; size: -; D: -; CDR3: CASSLRQKQFF; DNA: TGTGCCAGCAGTTTACGACAAAAGCAGTTCTTC
V: TRBV7-2; J: TRBJ2-7; size: -; D: -; CDR3: CASSFWHSDEQYF; DNA: TGTGCCAGCAGCTTCTGGCACTCAGACGAGCAGTACTTC
V: TRBV7-6; J: TRBJ1-1; size: -; D: TRBD1; CDR3: CASSPGQDNTEAFF; DNA: TGTGCCAGCAGCCCGGGACAGGACAACACTGAAGCTTTCTTT
V: TRBV2; J: TRBJ1-2; size: -; D: -; CDR3: CASTLGLGTGGYTF; DNA: TGTGCCAGCACGCTGGGGCTCGGGACTGGGGGCTACACCTTC
V: TRBV30; J: TRBJ2-7; size: -; D: TRBD1; CDR3: CAWSVIQGAYEQYF; DNA: TGTGCCTGGAGTGTAATCCAGGGGGCCTACGAGCAGTACTTC
V: TRBV6-5; J: TRBJ2-7; size: -; D: TRBD1; CDR3: CASSRDRGYEQYF; DNA: TGTGCCAGCAGCCGGGACAGGGGGTACGAGCAGTACTTC
V: TRBV15; J: TRBJ1-5; size: once; D: -; CDR3: CATSMGPYSNQPQHF; DNA: TGTGCCACCAGCATGGGGCCCTATAGCAATCAGCCCCAGCATTTT
V: TRBV5-5; J: TRBJ1-5; size: -; D: -; CDR3: CASSLTGNQPQHF; DNA: TGTGCCAGCAGCTTGACAGGAAATCAGCCCCAGCATTTT
V: TRBV7-2; J: TRBJ1-1; size: -; D: -; CDR3: CASRQGLNTEAFF; DNA: TGTGCCAGCAGACAGGGTTTGAACACTGAAGCTTTCTTT